This T cell receptor (beta chain) was documented in a study of early T cells in non-severe SARS-CoV-2 infection. Looking at the study overall: Bulk RNA isolated from unsorted whole blood underwent sequencing; chains were not paired.

Attachment of unique molecular identifiers was made to individual cDNA molecules. Each CDR3 protein is one row after TCRdb ran MiXCR on the 5' RACE reads. Among about 72,000 distinct CDR3 sequences listed, 10% were seen once. Per germline, CDR1 LGHDT and CDR2 YNNKEL (reference sequence). The CDR3 has 17 amino acids. Trimming took 0 bases from V and 0 from J, leaving 14 bases between them. The chain carries TRBV3-1 and TRBJ1-1, with D hard to call. This clonotype was obtained from an adult who was a healthcare worker with PCR-confirmed SARS-CoV-2 infection or an uninfected control (not recorded which). Here the sequenced sample was whole blood, taken at baseline. This chain's CDR3 is CASSQEGLTGLNTEAFF. DNA of the CDR3: TGTGCCAGCAGCCAAGAAGGCCTGACGGGATTGAACACTGAAGCTTTCTTT.